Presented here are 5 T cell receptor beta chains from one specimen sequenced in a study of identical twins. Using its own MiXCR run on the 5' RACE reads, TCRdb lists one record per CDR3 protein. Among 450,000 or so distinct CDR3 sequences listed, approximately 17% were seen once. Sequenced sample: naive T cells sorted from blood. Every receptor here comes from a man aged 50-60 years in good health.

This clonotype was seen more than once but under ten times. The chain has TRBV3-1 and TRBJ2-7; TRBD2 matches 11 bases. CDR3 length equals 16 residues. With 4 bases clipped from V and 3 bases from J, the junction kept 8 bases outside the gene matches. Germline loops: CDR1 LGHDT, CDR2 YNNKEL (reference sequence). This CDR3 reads CASSRGTSGDFYEQYF. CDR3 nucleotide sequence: TGTGCCAGCAGCCGTGGGACTAGCGGAGATTTCTACGAGCAGTACTTC.

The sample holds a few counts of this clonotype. CDR3 DNA sequence: TGTGCCAGCAGCTTTATGGCGCTAGCGGGATCTCACAATGAGCAGTTCTTC. Translating it yields CASSFMALAGSHNEQFF. V and J are TRBV7-9 and TRBJ2-1, with 9 bases identical to TRBD2. This CDR3 spans 17 amino acids. Germline V gene data show CDR1 as SEHNR and CDR2 as FQNEAQ (reference sequence). Germline trimming cut 3 bases from V and 5 bases from J; bases unmatched to any gene: 11.

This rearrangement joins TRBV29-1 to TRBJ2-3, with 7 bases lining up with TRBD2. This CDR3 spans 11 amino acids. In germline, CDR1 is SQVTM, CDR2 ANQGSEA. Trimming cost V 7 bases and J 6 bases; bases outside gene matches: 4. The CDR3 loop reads CSETSLDTQYF. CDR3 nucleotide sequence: TGCAGCGAGACTAGCCTTGATACGCAGTATTTT.

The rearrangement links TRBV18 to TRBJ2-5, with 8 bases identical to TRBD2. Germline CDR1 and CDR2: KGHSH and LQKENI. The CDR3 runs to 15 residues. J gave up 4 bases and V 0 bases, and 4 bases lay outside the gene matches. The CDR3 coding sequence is TGTGCCAGCTCACCACCGGGACTAGGGAGAGAGACCCAGTACTTC. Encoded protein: CASSPPGLGRETQYF.

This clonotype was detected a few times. CDR3 amino acids: CASSEAPGYTF. CDR3 nucleotides: TGTGCCAGCAGTGAAGCCCCTGGCTACACCTTC. The rearrangement joins TRBV6-1 to TRBJ1-2, with D unresolved. With 0 bases removed from V and 7 bases from J, the gap between germline ends came to 3 bases. The germline gives CDR1 MNHNS, CDR2 SASEGT. This CDR3 spans 11 amino acids.